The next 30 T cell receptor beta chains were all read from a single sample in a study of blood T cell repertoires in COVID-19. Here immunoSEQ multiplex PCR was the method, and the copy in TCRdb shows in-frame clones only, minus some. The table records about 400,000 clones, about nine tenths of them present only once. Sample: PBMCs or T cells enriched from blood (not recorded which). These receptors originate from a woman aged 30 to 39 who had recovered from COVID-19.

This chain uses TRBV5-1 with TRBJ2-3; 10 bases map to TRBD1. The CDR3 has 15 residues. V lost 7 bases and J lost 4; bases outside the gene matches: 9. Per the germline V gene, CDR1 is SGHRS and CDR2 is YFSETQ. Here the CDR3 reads CASLGTGVPPDTQYF. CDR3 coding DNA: TGCGCCAGCTTGGGGACAGGGGTTCCGCCAGATACGCAGTATTTT.

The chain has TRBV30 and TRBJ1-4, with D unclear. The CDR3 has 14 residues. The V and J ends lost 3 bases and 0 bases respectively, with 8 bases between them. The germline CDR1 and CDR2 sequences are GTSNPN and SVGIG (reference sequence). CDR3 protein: CAWSRRPTNEKLFF. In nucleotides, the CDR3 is TGTGCCTGGAGCCGGAGACCAACTAATGAAAAACTGTTTTTT.

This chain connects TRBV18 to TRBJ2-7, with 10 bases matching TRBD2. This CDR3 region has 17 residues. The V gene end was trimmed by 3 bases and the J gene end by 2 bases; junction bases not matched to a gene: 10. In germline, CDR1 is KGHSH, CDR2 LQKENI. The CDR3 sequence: CASSPPIAGGLAYEQYF. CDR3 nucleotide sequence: TGTGCCAGCTCACCGCCGATAGCGGGGGGCTTAGCCTACGAGCAGTACTTC. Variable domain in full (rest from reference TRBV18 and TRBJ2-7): NAGVMQNPRHLVRRRGQEARLRCSPMKGHSHVYWYRQLPEEGLKFMVYLQKENIIDESGMPKERFSAEFPKEGPSILRIQQVVRGDSAAYFCASSPPIAGGLAYEQYFGPGTRLTVT.

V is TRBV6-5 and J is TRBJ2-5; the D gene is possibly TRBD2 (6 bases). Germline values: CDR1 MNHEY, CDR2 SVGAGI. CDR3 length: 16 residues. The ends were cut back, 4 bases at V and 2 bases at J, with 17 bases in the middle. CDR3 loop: CASSFRGSGPQETQYF. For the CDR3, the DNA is TGTGCCAGCAGTTTTCGGGGGTCAGGCCCTCAAGAGACCCAGTACTTC.

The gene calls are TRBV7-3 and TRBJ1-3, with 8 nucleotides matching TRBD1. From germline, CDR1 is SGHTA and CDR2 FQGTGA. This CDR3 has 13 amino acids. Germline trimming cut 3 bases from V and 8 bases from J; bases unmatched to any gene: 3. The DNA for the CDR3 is TGTGCCAGCAGCTTGACAGGGGTGGACACCATATATTTT. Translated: CASSLTGVDTIYF.

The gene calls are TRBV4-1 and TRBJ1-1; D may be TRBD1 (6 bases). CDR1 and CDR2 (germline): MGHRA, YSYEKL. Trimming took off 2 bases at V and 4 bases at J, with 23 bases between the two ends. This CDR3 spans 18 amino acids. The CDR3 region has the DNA TGCGCCAGCAGCCAAAACCAGTGGGGACGGGGGGCTAGCACTGAAGCTTTCTTT. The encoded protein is CASSQNQWGRGASTEAFF.

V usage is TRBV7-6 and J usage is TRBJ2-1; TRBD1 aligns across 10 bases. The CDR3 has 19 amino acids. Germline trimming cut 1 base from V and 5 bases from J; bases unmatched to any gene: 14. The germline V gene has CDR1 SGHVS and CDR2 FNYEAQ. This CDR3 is CASSLVPGQGSKLHNEQFF. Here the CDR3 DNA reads TGTGCCAGCAGCTTAGTCCCGGGACAGGGGAGTAAGTTGCACAATGAGCAGTTCTTC.

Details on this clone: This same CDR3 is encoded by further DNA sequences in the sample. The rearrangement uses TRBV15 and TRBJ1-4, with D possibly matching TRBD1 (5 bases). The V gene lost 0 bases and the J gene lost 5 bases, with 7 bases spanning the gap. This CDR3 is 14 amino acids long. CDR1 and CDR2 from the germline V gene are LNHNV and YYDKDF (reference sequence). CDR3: CATSRDRGNEKLFF. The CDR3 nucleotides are TGTGCCACCAGCAGAGATAGGGGAAATGAAAAACTGTTTTTT.

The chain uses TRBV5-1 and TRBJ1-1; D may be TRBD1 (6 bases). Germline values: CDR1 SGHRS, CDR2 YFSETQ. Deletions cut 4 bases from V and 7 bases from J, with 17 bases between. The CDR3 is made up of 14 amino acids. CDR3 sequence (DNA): TGCGCCAGCAGCCCCGGCAGGGGAGTGGATGAAGCTTTCTTT. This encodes CASSPGRGVDEAFF.

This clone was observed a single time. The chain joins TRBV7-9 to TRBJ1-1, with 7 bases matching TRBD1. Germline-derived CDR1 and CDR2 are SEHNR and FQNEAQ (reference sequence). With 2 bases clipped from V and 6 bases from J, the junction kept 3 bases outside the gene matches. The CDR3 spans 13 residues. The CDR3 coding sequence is TGTGCCAGCAGCTTACCAGGGACAGCTGAAGCTTTCTTT. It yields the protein CASSLPGTAEAFF.

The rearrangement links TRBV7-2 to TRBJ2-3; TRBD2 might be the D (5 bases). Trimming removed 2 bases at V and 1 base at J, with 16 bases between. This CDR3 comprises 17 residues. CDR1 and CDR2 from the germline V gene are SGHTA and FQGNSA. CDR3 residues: CASSLFLGVDGTDTQYF. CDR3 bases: TGTGCCAGCAGCTTATTTCTCGGGGTGGATGGCACAGATACGCAGTATTTT.

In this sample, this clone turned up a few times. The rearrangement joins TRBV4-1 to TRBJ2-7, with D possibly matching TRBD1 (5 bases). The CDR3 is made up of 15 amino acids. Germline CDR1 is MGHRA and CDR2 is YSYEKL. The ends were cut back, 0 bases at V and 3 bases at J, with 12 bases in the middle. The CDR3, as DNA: TGCGCCAGCAGCCAAGAGACCGGGCAGGGCTACGAGCAGTACTTC. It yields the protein CASSQETGQGYEQYF.

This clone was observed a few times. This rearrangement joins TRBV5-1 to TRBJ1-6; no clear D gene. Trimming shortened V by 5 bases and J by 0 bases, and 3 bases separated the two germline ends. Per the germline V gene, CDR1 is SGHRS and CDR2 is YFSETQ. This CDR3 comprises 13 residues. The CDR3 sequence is CASSNSYNSPLHF. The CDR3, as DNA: TGCGCCAGCAGTAACTCCTATAATTCACCCCTCCACTTT.

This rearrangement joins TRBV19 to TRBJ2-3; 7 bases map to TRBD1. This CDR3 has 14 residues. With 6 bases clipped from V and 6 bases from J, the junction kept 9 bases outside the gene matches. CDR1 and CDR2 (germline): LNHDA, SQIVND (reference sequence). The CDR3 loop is CASSTTGLGDTQYF. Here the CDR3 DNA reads TGTGCCAGTAGCACGACAGGGTTGGGGGATACGCAGTATTTT.

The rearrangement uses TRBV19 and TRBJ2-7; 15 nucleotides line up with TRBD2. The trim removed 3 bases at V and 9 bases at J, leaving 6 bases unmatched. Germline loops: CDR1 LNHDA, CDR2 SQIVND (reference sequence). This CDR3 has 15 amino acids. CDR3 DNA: TGTGCCAGTAGTATTGGACTAGCGGGAGGGCAGGTGCAGTACTTC. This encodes CASSIGLAGGQVQYF.

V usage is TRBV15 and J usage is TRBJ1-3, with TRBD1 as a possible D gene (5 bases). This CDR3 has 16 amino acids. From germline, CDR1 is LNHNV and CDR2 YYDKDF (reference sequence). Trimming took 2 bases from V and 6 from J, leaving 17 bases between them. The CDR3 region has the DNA TGTGCCACCAGCAGACGTAGGGCACGGGGGGAAAACACCATATATTTT. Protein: CATSRRRARGENTIYF.

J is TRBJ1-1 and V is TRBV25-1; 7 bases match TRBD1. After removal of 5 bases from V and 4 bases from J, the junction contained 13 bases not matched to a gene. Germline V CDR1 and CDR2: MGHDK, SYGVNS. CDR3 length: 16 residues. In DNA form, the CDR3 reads TGTGCCAGCAGTATAAGACGCGCCCAGGGGGGCACTGAAGCTTTCTTT. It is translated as CASSIRRAQGGTEAFF.

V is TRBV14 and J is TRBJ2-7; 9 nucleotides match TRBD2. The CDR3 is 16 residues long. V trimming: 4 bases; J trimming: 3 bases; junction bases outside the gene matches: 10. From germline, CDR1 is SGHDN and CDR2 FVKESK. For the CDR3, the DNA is TGTGCCAGCAGCCGGTGGGCGGGAGGGACAGTCTACGAGCAGTACTTC. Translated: CASSRWAGGTVYEQYF.

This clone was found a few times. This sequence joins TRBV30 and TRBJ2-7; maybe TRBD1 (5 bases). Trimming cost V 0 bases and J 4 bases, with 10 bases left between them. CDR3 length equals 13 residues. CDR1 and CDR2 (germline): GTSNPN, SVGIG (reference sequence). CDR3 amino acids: CAWSVHKGYEQYF. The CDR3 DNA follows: TGTGCCTGGAGTGTACATAAGGGGTACGAGCAGTACTTC.

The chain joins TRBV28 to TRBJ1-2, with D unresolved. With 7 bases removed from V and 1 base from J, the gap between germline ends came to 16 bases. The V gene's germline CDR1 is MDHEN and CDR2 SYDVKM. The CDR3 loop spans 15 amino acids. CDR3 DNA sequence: TGTGCCAGCACCCAACGGGCTAGCGATAACTATGGCTACACCTTC. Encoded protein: CASTQRASDNYGYTF.

In DNA form, the CDR3 reads TGTGCCAGCAGCCCTACGGACAGGAACTATGGCTACACCTTC. Its protein product is CASSPTDRNYGYTF. The rearrangement links TRBV7-8 to TRBJ1-2, with 7 bases fitting TRBD1. Germline V CDR1 and CDR2: SGHVS, FQNEAQ. The trim removed 5 bases at V and 2 bases at J, leaving 5 bases unmatched. This CDR3 contains 14 residues.

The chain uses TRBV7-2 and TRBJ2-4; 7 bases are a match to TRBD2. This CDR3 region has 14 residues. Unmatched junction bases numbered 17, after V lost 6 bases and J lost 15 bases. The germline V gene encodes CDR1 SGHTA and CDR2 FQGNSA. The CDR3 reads CASRGRGLAAPLYF. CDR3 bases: TGTGCCAGCAGGGGAAGAGGCCTAGCGGCACCCTTGTACTTC.

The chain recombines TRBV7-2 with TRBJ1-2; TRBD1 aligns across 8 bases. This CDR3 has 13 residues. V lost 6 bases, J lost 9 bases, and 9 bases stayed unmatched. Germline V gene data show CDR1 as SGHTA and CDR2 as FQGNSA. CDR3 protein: CASSPTGGGSYTF. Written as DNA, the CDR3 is TGTGCCAGCAGTCCTACAGGGGGAGGGAGCTACACCTTC.

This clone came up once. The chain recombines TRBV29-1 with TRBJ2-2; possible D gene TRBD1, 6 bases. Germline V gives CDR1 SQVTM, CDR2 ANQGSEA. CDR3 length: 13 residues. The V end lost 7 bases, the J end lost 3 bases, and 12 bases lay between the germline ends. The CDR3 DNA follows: TGCAGCGCCTCGGACAGACACACCGGGGAGCTGTTTTTT. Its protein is CSASDRHTGELFF.

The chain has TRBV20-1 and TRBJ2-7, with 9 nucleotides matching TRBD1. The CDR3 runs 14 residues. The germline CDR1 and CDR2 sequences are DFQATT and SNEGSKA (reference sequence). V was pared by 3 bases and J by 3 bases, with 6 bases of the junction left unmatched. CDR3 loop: CSASRPGQGYEQYF. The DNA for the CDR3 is TGCAGTGCTAGTAGGCCGGGACAGGGCTACGAGCAGTACTTC.

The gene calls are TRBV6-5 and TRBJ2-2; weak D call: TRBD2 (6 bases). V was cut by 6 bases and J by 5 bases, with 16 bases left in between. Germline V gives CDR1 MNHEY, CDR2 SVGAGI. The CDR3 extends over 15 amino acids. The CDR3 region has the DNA TGTGCCAGCAGCCGGGAGCGGATACGGACCGGGGAGCTGTTTTTT. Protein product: CASSRERIRTGELFF.

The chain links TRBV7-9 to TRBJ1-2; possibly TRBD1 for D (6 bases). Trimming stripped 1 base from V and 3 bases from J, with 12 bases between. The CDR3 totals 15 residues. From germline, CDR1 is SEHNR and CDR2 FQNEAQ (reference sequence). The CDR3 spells CASSLVQGRDYGYTF. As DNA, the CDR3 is TGTGCCAGCAGCTTAGTACAGGGCCGAGACTATGGCTACACCTTC.

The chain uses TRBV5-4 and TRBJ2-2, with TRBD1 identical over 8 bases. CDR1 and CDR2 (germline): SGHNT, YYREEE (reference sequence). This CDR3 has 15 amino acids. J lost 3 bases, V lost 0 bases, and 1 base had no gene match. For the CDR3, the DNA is TGTGCCAGCAGCTTGGACAGGGGGTACACCGGGGAGCTGTTTTTT. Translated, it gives CASSLDRGYTGELFF.

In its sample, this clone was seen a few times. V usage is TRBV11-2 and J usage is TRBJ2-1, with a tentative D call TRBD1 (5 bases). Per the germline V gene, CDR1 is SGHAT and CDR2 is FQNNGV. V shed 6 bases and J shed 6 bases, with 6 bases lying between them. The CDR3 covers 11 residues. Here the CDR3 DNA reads TGTGCCAGCAGAAGGGGCAATGAGCAGTTCTTC. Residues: CASRRGNEQFF.

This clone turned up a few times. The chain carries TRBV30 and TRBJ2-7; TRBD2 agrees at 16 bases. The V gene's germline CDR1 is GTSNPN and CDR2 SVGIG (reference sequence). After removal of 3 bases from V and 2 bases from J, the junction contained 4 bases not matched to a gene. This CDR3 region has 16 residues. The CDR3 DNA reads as TGTGCCTGGAGAGGGACTAGCGGGAGGGCCGCCTACGAGCAGTACTTC. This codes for CAWRGTSGRAAYEQYF.